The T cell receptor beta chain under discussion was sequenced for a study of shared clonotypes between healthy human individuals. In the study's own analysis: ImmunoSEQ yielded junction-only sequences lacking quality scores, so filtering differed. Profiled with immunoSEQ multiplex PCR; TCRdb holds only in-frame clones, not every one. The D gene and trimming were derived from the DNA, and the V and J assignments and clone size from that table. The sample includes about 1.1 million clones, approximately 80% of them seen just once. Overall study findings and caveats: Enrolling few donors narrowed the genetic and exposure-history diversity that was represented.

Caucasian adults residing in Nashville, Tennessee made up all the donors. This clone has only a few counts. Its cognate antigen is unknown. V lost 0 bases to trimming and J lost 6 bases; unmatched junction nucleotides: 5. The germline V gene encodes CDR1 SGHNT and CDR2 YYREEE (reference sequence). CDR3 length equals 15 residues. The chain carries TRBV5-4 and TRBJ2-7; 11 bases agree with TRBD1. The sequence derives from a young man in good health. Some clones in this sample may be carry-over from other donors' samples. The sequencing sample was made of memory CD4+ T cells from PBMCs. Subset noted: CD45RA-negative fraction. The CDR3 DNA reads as TGTGCCAGCAGCTTGGTAACCGGGACAGGGGGCGAGCAGTACTTC. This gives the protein CASSLVTGTGGEQYF.